This T cell receptor (beta chain) was obtained from a study of response to subunit inactivated influenza vaccine (dated by TCRdb to 2017 to 2018). At the level of the whole study: Deep quantitative profiling of the T cell receptor repertoire was used in the study to follow responses to a trivalent subunit inactivated influenza vaccine. General study outcomes and caveats: The authors suggested that each seasonal influenza vaccination may recruit only a limited number of new T cells.

The library was made by RT-PCR. The instrument was an Illumina HiSeq 2500. The public reads were reanalyzed by TCRdb: fastp trimming at Q25, MiXCR alignment, in-frame beta chains only. Each entry merges the rows of one CDR3 protein and shows their most common DNA and genes. The sample table lists around 480,000 distinct CDR3 sequences, approximately 16% of them with a count of one. The ten biggest clones cover less than 4% of the sample. With regard to this clonotype: Its antigen has not been determined. No clone much larger than this one lies a single base away; base qualities are absent.

This clonotype was sampled from a man aged 45 to 75 who received an inactivated influenza vaccine. Donor details come from another sample of the same person, matched by shared clones. The sequences come from CD4+ T cells sorted from PBMCs, collected 23 months after vaccination.

In nucleotide form, the sequence is TGTGCCAGCACTCTGGGTAGCTCTGGAAACACCATATATTTT. Its coded protein is CASTLGSSGNTIYF. Here the chain combines TRBV7-6 and TRBJ1-3, with the identity of the D gene unclear. From a lookup of the germline V gene, CDR1 and CDR2 are SGHVS and FNYEAQ. Including cysteine and phenylalanine, the CDR3 has 14 amino acids. CDR3 DNA is the only sequence kept; it has 42 bases, read in frame from the first base. V lost 7 bases and J lost 0 bases; the stretch between them is 10 bases long.